This T cell receptor (beta chain) was retrieved from a study of T cell repertoires in cytomegalovirus infection. Study summary: The study used recently identified HLA-C-restricted and well-studied HLA-B-restricted CMV epitopes.

Using its own MiXCR run on the reads, TCRdb lists one record per CDR3 protein. The table has 600,000 to 700,000 distinct CDR3 sequences, roughly a third seen once. The CDR3 covers 17 residues. The germline gives CDR1 SGHNT, CDR2 YYREEE (reference sequence). Trimming removed 3 bases from V and 4 bases from J; junction bases left unmatched: 15. For this clonotype: The antigen remains undetermined.

The TCR originated in a human donor in good health (CMV status not recorded). Some clones in this sample may be carry-over from other donors' samples. V gene TRBV5-4 combines with J gene TRBJ2-5; 7 nucleotides match TRBD2. The material was cultured PBMCs, obtained from culture after CMV antigen stimulation. The CDR3 region has the DNA TGTGCCAGCAGCTCTATACTTAGCGATTCGGGGGGAGAGACCCAGTACTTC. Protein product: CASSSILSDSGGETQYF.